The clone carrying this T cell receptor beta chain was counted only a few times. The antigen remains undetermined. The data originate from a study of blood T cells in healthy people across ages. Study conclusions and caveats: When one million T cells were used, diversity estimates were thought to be underestimates.

A J-beta primer mix and a sample-barcoded 5' primer were used in a second PCR of roughly 6 to 11 cycles. Each TCR beta cDNA got a 12-nucleotide random molecular identifier. Via MiXCR, TCRdb re-called the 5' RACE reads, giving one row per CDR3 protein. The sample has around 1,800,000 distinct CDR3 sequences, 30% to 40% seen once; the top ten hold about 21%. The CDR3 totals 12 residues. V was trimmed by 8 bases and J by 7 bases, leaving 9 bases between them. Isolating PBMCs gave at least 6 million of these cells per sample. Extraction of total RNA produced a minimum of 5 micrograms from each sample. The chain recombines TRBV12-3 or TRBV12-4 with TRBJ1-6; D is unclear. This sequence was found in a human donor in good health. Material: blood. Here the CDR3 reads CASAPTNSPLHF. CDR3 nucleotide sequence: TGTGCCAGCGCCCCCACAAATTCACCCCTCCACTTT.